This T cell receptor beta chain was recorded in a study of blood T cell repertoires in COVID-19. Study context: Italy, Spain and the United States were the sources of the convalescent and acute COVID-19 samples.

Per the original data handling: Amplified reference gene primers provided the basis for estimating nucleated cell counts. TCRdb keeps only in-frame clones here, not all; method: immunoSEQ multiplex PCR. V, J and clone size are taken as reported in that table, and D and trimming were inferred from the DNA itself. The data contain approximately 280,000 clones, around 86% of them seen just once; the ten biggest clones take up approximately 2.4%. Germline V lookup: CDR1 LGHDT, CDR2 YNNKEL (reference sequence). With 0 bases removed from V and 2 bases from J, the gap between germline ends came to 7 bases. This CDR3 region has 14 residues.

This chain connects TRBV3-1 (or the pseudogene TRBV3-2) to TRBJ1-2; D uncertain. The receptor comes from a woman younger than 30 who had recovered from COVID-19. The sample comprised PBMCs or T cells enriched from blood (not recorded which). CDR3 region: CASSQDRRNYGYTF. CDR3 coding DNA: TGTGCCAGCAGCCAAGACCGGAGAAACTATGGCTACACCTTC.